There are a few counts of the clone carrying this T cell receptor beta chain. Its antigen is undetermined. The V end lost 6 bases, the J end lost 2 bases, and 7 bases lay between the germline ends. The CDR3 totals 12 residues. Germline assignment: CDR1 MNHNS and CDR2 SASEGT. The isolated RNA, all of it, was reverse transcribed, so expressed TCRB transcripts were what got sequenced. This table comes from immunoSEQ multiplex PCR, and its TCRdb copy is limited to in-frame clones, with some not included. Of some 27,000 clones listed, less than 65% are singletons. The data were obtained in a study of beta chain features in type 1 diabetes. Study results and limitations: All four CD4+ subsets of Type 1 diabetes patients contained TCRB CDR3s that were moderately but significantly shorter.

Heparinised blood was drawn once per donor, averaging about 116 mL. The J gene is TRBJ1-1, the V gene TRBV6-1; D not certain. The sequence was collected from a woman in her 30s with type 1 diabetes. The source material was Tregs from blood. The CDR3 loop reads CASRILNTEAFF. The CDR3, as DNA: TGTGCCAGCAGAATCTTAAACACTGAAGCTTTCTTT.